This TCR beta chain was sequenced for a study of CD8+CD57+ T cells in acquired aplastic anemia. Study-wide results and limits: Significance was not reached for CD8+ Simpson's diversity between patients and controls.

The germline V gene encodes CDR1 SGHRS and CDR2 YFSETQ. CDR3 size: 14 residues. After removal of 5 bases from V and 0 bases from J, the junction contained 3 bases not matched to a gene. Patients chosen for sequencing had CD8+CD57+ cells that had expanded, as shown by flow cytometry. Untreated patients provided the blood samples, with no therapy given before sampling. This clonotype was recorded many times. The antigen is undetermined. Genomic DNA, the template, was used for profiling of the TCR beta VDJ and CDR3. Each CDR3 protein gets one entry after TCRdb re-called the reads with MiXCR. The sample has 210,000 or so distinct CDR3 sequences, roughly 45% seen once; the top ten hold just under 20%.

The rearrangement joins TRBV5-1 to TRBJ2-3, with 7 bases identical to TRBD2. The sample was sorted CD4+, CD8+, or CD8+CD57+ T cells (not recorded which) from PBMCs. This sequence was found in a human donor with aplastic anemia. The CDR3 region has the DNA TGCGCCAGCAGGGCGGGACTAAGCACAGATACGCAGTATTTT. This gives the protein CASRAGLSTDTQYF.